The TCR beta chain under discussion was sequenced for a study of CD8+CD57+ T cells in acquired aplastic anemia (dated by TCRdb to 2017 to 2018). About the investigation overall: A mean of around 3 ug of DNA, ranging from roughly 0.2 to 30 ug, was extracted from sorted CD4+ and CD8+ cells. CD8+CD57+ expansion was defined as frequency above the mean frequency observed in healthy subjects.

Beyond this particular receptor, the publication reports: Roughly 30 CD8+ CDR3 sequences were found to be shared between patients and controls, but these sequences appeared to be highly expressed in patients and within the immunodominant clones of the patients. Between patients and healthy controls, no significant difference in CD8+ Simpson's diversity was found (P=0.060).

Profiling of TCR beta VDJ combinations and CDR3 sequences used genomic DNA as the template. An Illumina HiSeq 2000 was the platform used for TCR repertoire sequencing. The paper's processing steps were these. TRBV/TRBJ rearrangement plots, CDR3 size and DJ length profiles, and Simpson's diversity index were used to evaluate the repertoires. The most abundant DNA sequence in the deep sequencing data was taken as the immunodominant clone. CDR3 amino acid sequences were screened for sharing across subjects and were compared with published repertoires and the VDJdb database. TCRdb handled the public reads itself, with Q25 trimming in fastp and clone calling in MiXCR, and kept productive beta chains. Rows matching on CDR3 protein sequence are summarized as one entry with the most common DNA and genes. TCRdb, not the original authors, processed these V and J calls. The sample table records hundreds of thousands of distinct CDR3 sequences; less than 35% of these occur just once. The ten largest account for roughly 0.89% of the sample.

Measured from the cysteine to the phenylalanine, the CDR3 is 13 residues long. The retained sequence is limited to the CDR3, 39 bases, with the frame set at the first base. V sheds 1 base and J sheds 2 bases, leaving 6 bases between their ends. As encoded in the germline V gene, CDR1 is SGHTA while CDR2 is FQGNSA. There are many counts of this clonotype. The target of this receptor is not known. No clone much larger than this one lies a single base away; base qualities are absent. The patients picked for sequencing were ones in whom flow cytometry had shown an expansion of CD8+CD57+ cells. Severe acquired aplastic anemia was diagnosed in all patients according to International Study of Aplastic Anemia and Agranulocytosis and Camitta criteria. At the time blood was sampled, none of the patients had received any therapy. TCR repertoires of sorted CD4+ and CD8+ blood T cells from severe aplastic anemia patients and healthy subjects were deep-sequenced in the study. Patients were enrolled under clinicaltrials.gov protocols 00001620, 01623167, 00001397, 00071045, 00081523 and 00961064 in the USA. Ficoll-Paque density gradient centrifugation was used to isolate peripheral blood mononuclear cells. Before DNA was extracted, CD4+ and CD8+ T cells were sorted using either FACS or magnetic beads.

The V and J genes are TRBV7-2 and TRBJ2-7; the D gene cannot be resolved reliably. The sequence was collected from a human donor with aplastic anemia. Sequenced sample: sorted CD4+, CD8+, or CD8+CD57+ T cells (not recorded which) from PBMCs. The encoded CDR3 is CASSLVSAYEQYF. The DNA sequence is given as TGTGCCAGCAGCTTAGTCTCCGCCTACGAGCAGTACTTC.